This record looks at one TCR beta chain sequence and its context. The sample belongs to a study of neoadjuvant anti-PD-1 for oral cavity cancer. As for time point: after neoadjuvant nivolumab, at surgical resection. Sequencing used immunoSEQ multiplex PCR; TCRdb keeps in-frame clones, though not all of them. Of more than 13,000 clones in the sample, around 70% were seen once. Sequences were derived from PBMCs, sampled after nivolumab (anti-PD-1) treatment. The sequence derives from a person between 40 and 80 years old with oral cavity squamous cell carcinoma.

The CDR3: CASTKTGTSYEQYF. The DNA for the CDR3 is TGTGCCAGCACCAAGACCGGGACATCCTACGAGCAGTACTTC. The genes are TRBV28 and TRBJ2-7; weak D call: TRBD1 (6 bases). Germline V gene data show CDR1 as MDHEN and CDR2 as SYDVKM. The CDR3 sequence is 14 residues long. Trimming cost V 7 bases and J 1 base, with 14 bases left between them.